The 29 T cell receptor beta chains given below trace back to one sample, sequenced in a study of shared clonotypes between healthy human individuals. Data came from immunoSEQ multiplex PCR; TCRdb stores just in-frame clones and leaves some out. The sample contains roughly 200,000 clones, 66% of which appear only once. Sample: memory CD4+ T cells sorted from blood. Documented subset: CD45RA-negative fraction. The receptors come from a man younger than 45 in good health.

This sequence joins TRBV11-2 and TRBJ2-3, with unresolved D. V lost 2 bases to trimming and J lost 6 bases, with 18 bases between them. This CDR3 has 16 amino acids. Germline V gene sequence: CDR1 SGHAT, CDR2 FQNNGV. CDR3 nucleotides: TGTGCCAGCAGCTTATATGGTAGAAGGGCTGGGGATACGCAGTATTTT. Protein product: CASSLYGRRAGDTQYF.

The CDR3 sequence: CASSPGNGQYNQPQHF. Written as DNA, the CDR3 is TGTGCCAGCAGCCCAGGGAACGGACAGTACAATCAGCCCCAGCATTTT. This chain joins TRBV5-5 and TRBJ1-5, with D perhaps TRBD1 (6 bases). Trimming pared 4 bases from V and 3 bases from J, leaving 17 bases between. CDR3 length equals 16 residues. The germline V gene has CDR1 SGHKS and CDR2 YYEKEE (reference sequence).

The genes are TRBV10-3 and TRBJ1-1; TRBD1 matches 10 bases. Per germline, CDR1 ENHRY and CDR2 SYGVKD. The V gene end was trimmed by 4 bases and the J gene end by 6 bases; junction bases not matched to a gene: 5. The CDR3 runs 14 residues. The CDR3 sequence is CAISVGDRGSEAFF. The DNA of the CDR3 is TGTGCCATCAGTGTCGGGGACAGGGGCTCTGAAGCTTTCTTT.

The chain recombines TRBV5-4 with TRBJ2-5; D unresolved. Germline values: CDR1 SGHNT, CDR2 YYREEE (reference sequence). There are 14 residues in the CDR3. V was clipped by 4 bases and J by 2 bases, with 12 bases between them. CDR3 coding DNA: TGTGCCAGCAGCCCTGTCCTAGGGCAAGAGACCCAGTACTTC. This sequence encodes CASSPVLGQETQYF.

This clone was seen only a few times. The chain has TRBV7-8 and TRBJ1-5, with D unclear. V was cut by 2 bases and J by 5 bases, with 13 bases left in between. The CDR3 totals 15 residues. From germline, CDR1 is SGHVS and CDR2 FQNEAQ. The CDR3 nucleotides read TGTGCCAGCAGCTTATCGACCGGTAGGGATCAGCCCCAGCATTTT. It translates to CASSLSTGRDQPQHF.

The chain couples TRBV7-9 to TRBJ1-5; D possibly corresponds to TRBD1 (5 bases). Trimming removed 4 bases at V and 4 bases at J, with 17 bases between. Germline CDR1 and CDR2: SEHNR and FQNEAQ (reference sequence). This CDR3 is 16 amino acids long. The CDR3: CASSSTSGGGNQPQHF. CDR3 nucleotides: TGTGCCAGCAGCTCAACGTCCGGGGGAGGAAATCAGCCCCAGCATTTT. The variable domain in full, completed from reference TRBV7-9 and TRBJ1-5, reads DTGVSQNPRHKITKRGQNVTFRCDPISEHNRLYWYRQTLGQGPEFLTYFQNEAQLEKSRLLSDRFSAERPKGSFSTLEIQRTEQGDSAMYLCASSSTSGGGNQPQHFGDGTRLSIL.

In its sample, this clone was seen once. The rearrangement uses TRBV5-5 and TRBJ1-5; 7 bases map to TRBD1. The CDR3 has 14 residues. Germline V gene data show CDR1 as SGHKS and CDR2 as YYEKEE (reference sequence). After removal of 1 base from V and 6 bases from J, the junction contained 4 bases not matched to a gene. The CDR3 coding sequence is TGTGCCAGCAGCTTGTACAGGGGAGGTCAGCCCCAGCATTTT. Protein sequence: CASSLYRGGQPQHF.

The chain is built from TRBV11-2 and TRBJ2-3; D is ambiguous. This CDR3 is built from 12 residues. V was pared by 5 bases and J by 10 bases, with 13 bases between. Per germline, CDR1 SGHAT and CDR2 FQNNGV. The CDR3 DNA is TGTGCCAGCAGCACCGGGCCAGAGTCGCAGTATTTT. It translates to CASSTGPESQYF.

The chain uses TRBV7-8 and TRBJ2-7, with a weak D call TRBD2 (6 bases). Germline CDR1 SGHVS, CDR2 FQNEAQ. The CDR3 extends over 15 amino acids. V lost 2 bases and J 6 bases, leaving 17 bases between the germline ends. CDR3 bases: TGTGCCAGCAGCTTACGACTAGGCCAGGCCAGCGAGCAGTACTTC. Translating it yields CASSLRLGQASEQYF.

The table lists this clone with many counts. The V and J genes are TRBV11-2 and TRBJ1-2; TRBD1 matches at 7 bases. The CDR3 sequence is 13 residues long. Trimming removed 2 bases from V and 5 bases from J; junction bases left unmatched: 2. The germline V gene has CDR1 SGHAT and CDR2 FQNNGV. The CDR3, as DNA: TGTGCCAGCAGCTTATACAGGGGTTATGGCTACACCTTC. This encodes CASSLYRGYGYTF.

J is TRBJ1-3 and V is TRBV15; D is uncertain. The CDR3 length is 12 residues. Germline V CDR1 and CDR2: LNHNV, YYDKDF (reference sequence). V was shortened by 0 bases and J by 5 bases, with 2 bases between the two germline ends. The CDR3 DNA follows: TGTGCCACCAGCAGAGACAGAAACACCATATATTTT. As protein: CATSRDRNTIYF.

The CDR3 coding sequence is TGTGCCAGCAGCGTAGGACAGGGCAACGAGCAGTACTTC. This codes for CASSVGQGNEQYF. V usage is TRBV9 and J usage is TRBJ2-7; 7 nucleotides match TRBD1. The CDR3 length is 13 residues. Per germline, CDR1 SGDLS and CDR2 YYNGEE. Trimming cost V 0 bases and J 5 bases; bases outside gene matches: 2.

The gene calls are TRBV6-6 and TRBJ2-2; 11 nucleotides align to TRBD1. Trimming at V came to 5 bases and at J to 7 bases, leaving 6 bases not matched to a gene. Germline V CDR1 and CDR2: MNHNY, SVGAGI (reference sequence). The CDR3 has 15 residues. For the CDR3, the DNA is TGTGCCAGCAGTCCCGGACAGGGGGCGTTCGGGGAGCTGTTTTTT. Translated, it gives CASSPGQGAFGELFF.

This clone appeared once. The V gene is TRBV5-5, the J gene TRBJ1-1; D not resolved. The CDR3 runs 13 residues. Trimming cost V 4 bases and J 11 bases, with 18 bases left between them. The germline gives CDR1 SGHKS, CDR2 YYEKEE (reference sequence). CDR3 sequence reads: CASSPLGIVGAFF. The CDR3 DNA reads as TGTGCCAGCAGCCCCTTGGGGATAGTTGGTGCTTTCTTT.

The CDR3 DNA sequence: TGCAGCGTTGAAGAGGACAGTTACTATGGCTACACCTTC. Translation: CSVEEDSYYGYTF. The chain is built from TRBV29-1 and TRBJ1-2; D perhaps matches TRBD1 (6 bases). Between the trimmed V and J ends, which lost 0 bases and 3 bases, there was a span of 8 bases. The CDR3 spans 13 residues. Germline V gives CDR1 SQVTM, CDR2 ANQGSEA.

V gene TRBV7-2 combines with J gene TRBJ2-1; D tentatively fits TRBD1 or TRBD2 (6 bases each). Germline V CDR1 and CDR2: SGHTA, FQGNSA. The CDR3 is 14 amino acids. The V and J ends lost 4 bases and 10 bases respectively, with 17 bases between them. The CDR3 here is CASSSRLGGEEQFF. The CDR3 DNA follows: TGTGCCAGCAGCTCCCGGCTGGGGGGCGAGGAGCAGTTCTTC. Full variable domain (rest looked up from reference TRBV7-2 and TRBJ2-1): GAGVSQSPSNKVTEKGKDVELRCDPISGHTALYWYRQSLGQGLEFLIYFQGNSAPDKSGLPSDRFSAERTGGSVSTLTIQRTQQEDSAVYLCASSSRLGGEEQFFGPGTRLTVL.

This chain uses TRBV5-5 with TRBJ1-2; 8 nucleotides line up with TRBD1. Germline values: CDR1 SGHKS, CDR2 YYEKEE (reference sequence). The CDR3 spans 14 residues. V trimming: 4 bases; J trimming: 4 bases; junction bases outside the gene matches: 6. CDR3 region: CASSRGQGLYGYTF. CDR3 nucleotide sequence: TGTGCCAGCAGCCGTGGACAGGGCCTCTATGGCTACACCTTC. The variable domain in full, completed from reference TRBV5-5 and TRBJ1-2, reads DAGVTQSPTHLIKTRGQQVTLRCSPISGHKSVSWYQQVLGQGPQFIFQYYEKEERGRGNFPDRFSARQFPNYSSELNVNALLLGDSALYLCASSRGQGLYGYTFGSGTRLTVV.

V is TRBV5-1 and J is TRBJ1-4; no reliable D call. The CDR3 covers 15 residues. Trimming removed 2 bases from V and 3 bases from J, with 11 bases in between. Germline loops: CDR1 SGHRS, CDR2 YFSETQ. CDR3 DNA sequence: TGCGCCAGCAGCTTTGAGGGCCGATCTAATGAAAAACTGTTTTTT. As protein: CASSFEGRSNEKLFF. The variable domain in full, completed from reference TRBV5-1 and TRBJ1-4, reads KAGVTQTPRYLIKTRGQQVTLSCSPISGHRSVSWYQQTPGQGLQFLFEYFSETQRNKGNFPGRFSGRQFSNSRSEMNVSTLELGDSALYLCASSFEGRSNEKLFFGSGTQLSVL.

This sequence joins TRBV5-1 and TRBJ1-2, with D hard to call. The germline V gene encodes CDR1 SGHRS and CDR2 YFSETQ. This CDR3 is built from 14 residues. Trimming pared 0 bases from V and 6 bases from J, leaving 12 bases between. CDR3 nucleotide sequence: TGCGCCAGCAGCTTGGCTTGGGCAGAGGATGGCTACACCTTC. Its protein product is CASSLAWAEDGYTF.

The chain is built from TRBV11-2 and TRBJ2-7; 7 nucleotides line up with TRBD1. The CDR3 loop spans 15 amino acids. V was pared by 4 bases and J by 2 bases, with 8 bases of the junction left unmatched. The germline gives CDR1 SGHAT, CDR2 FQNNGV. The CDR3 DNA follows: TGTGCCAGCAGCTACCCAGGGGGAAAAGCCTACGAGCAGTACTTC. Translation: CASSYPGGKAYEQYF.

This clone occurred a few times. The rearrangement links TRBV18 to TRBJ2-3; 9 positions agree with TRBD2. The V and J ends lost 3 bases and 1 base, in that order; junction bases with no gene match: 2. The CDR3 totals 15 residues. CDR1 KGHSH and CDR2 LQKENI come from the germline V gene. This chain's CDR3 is CASSPKREGTDTQYF. The DNA of the CDR3 is TGTGCCAGCTCACCCAAGCGGGAGGGCACAGATACGCAGTATTTT.

The J gene is TRBJ1-1, the V gene TRBV5-5; no clear D gene. The CDR3 extends over 15 amino acids. Trimming cost V 3 bases and J 0 bases, with 12 bases left between them. Looked up from germline, CDR1 is SGHKS and CDR2 is YYEKEE (reference sequence). The CDR3 loop reads CASSSSVLMNTEAFF. The CDR3 nucleotides read TGTGCCAGCAGCTCCTCGGTCTTAATGAACACTGAAGCTTTCTTT.

The V call is TRBV28, the J call TRBJ2-7, with 8 positions matching TRBD1. Per germline, CDR1 MDHEN and CDR2 SYDVKM. Trimming cost V 7 bases and J 3 bases; bases outside gene matches: 5. The CDR3 covers 13 residues. CDR3 loop: CASNRDRFYEQYF. In nucleotides, the CDR3 is TGTGCCAGCAACCGGGACAGGTTCTACGAGCAGTACTTC.

The rearrangement joins TRBV19 to TRBJ1-1; D call uncertain. Germline V gene data show CDR1 as LNHDA and CDR2 as SQIVND (reference sequence). Trimming pared 3 bases from V and 6 bases from J, leaving 14 bases between. The CDR3 extends over 14 amino acids. The CDR3 here is CASSIPSVNPEAFF. The CDR3 DNA sequence: TGTGCCAGTAGTATTCCTTCGGTTAACCCTGAAGCTTTCTTT.

The chain employs TRBV6-1 and TRBJ2-1; 8 bases line up with TRBD2. The CDR3 loop spans 13 amino acids. Germline CDR1 is MNHNS and CDR2 is SASEGT. J gave up 6 bases and V 7 bases, and 5 bases lay outside the gene matches. The CDR3 coding sequence is TGTGCCAGCATTCCGGGGGGGCCCAATGAGCAGTTCTTC. Protein: CASIPGGPNEQFF.

This clone showed up just once. The V and J genes are TRBV11-2 and TRBJ2-3; D ambiguous. V was pared by 0 bases and J by 2 bases, with 15 bases between. CDR3 length equals 17 residues. Germline V gives CDR1 SGHAT, CDR2 FQNNGV. CDR3 bases: TGTGCCAGCAGCTTAGAGAAGGGTGCCTGGAACACAGATACGCAGTATTTT. Translating gives CASSLEKGAWNTDTQYF.

This clone was seen repeatedly, ten times or more. This chain connects TRBV2 to TRBJ1-1; D is perhaps TRBD1 (6 bases). Per the germline V gene, CDR1 is SNHLY and CDR2 is FYNNEI. This CDR3 region has 14 residues. Trimming removed 7 bases from V and 6 bases from J, with 18 bases in between. The CDR3 bases are TGTGCCAGCACCCCCCTCTGGGGGGCGGCTGAAGCTTTCTTT. This codes for CASTPLWGAAEAFF.

This chain links TRBV15 with TRBJ2-3, with D perhaps TRBD2 (5 bases). The CDR3 runs to 15 residues. The germline V and J ends were trimmed by 7 bases and 1 base, with 15 bases remaining between them. CDR1 is LNHNV and CDR2 is YYDKDF in the germline V gene (reference sequence). The CDR3 region is CATTDIGGRTDTQYF. CDR3 DNA sequence: TGTGCCACCACCGATATTGGCGGGCGCACAGATACGCAGTATTTT. Complete variable domain (other parts from reference TRBV15 and TRBJ2-3): DAMVIQNPRYQVTQFGKPVTLSCSQTLNHNVMYWYQQKSSQAPKLLFHYYDKDFNNEADTPDNFQSRRPNTSFCFLDIRSPGLGDTAMYLCATTDIGGRTDTQYFGPGTRLTVL.

For this clone: Other DNA sequences in this sample translate to the same CDR3. The chain has TRBV10-2 and TRBJ2-6; perhaps TRBD2 as D (6 bases). Germline loops: CDR1 WSHSY, CDR2 SAAADI. The CDR3 has 16 residues. The germline V and J ends were trimmed by 0 bases and 4 bases, with 10 bases remaining between them. The CDR3 coding sequence is TGCGCCAGCAGTGAGTCGGGGGGATCGGGGGCCAACGTCCTGACTTTC. Residues: CASSESGGSGANVLTF.